This T cell receptor (beta chain) comes out of a study of cytomegalovirus exposure and HLA in healthy donors. To note about this clone: Its antigen is still unknown.

Overall study findings and caveats: Reports indicate that TCR beta sequences accurately predicted the HLA-A and HLA-B alleles of most subjects. There were some 150 TCR beta chains listed as cytomegalovirus-associated.

The PCR had 60 Vbeta and 13 Jbeta primers. The protocol was immunoSEQ multiplex PCR, while the TCRdb copy is restricted to in-frame clones and leaves out a portion. This table holds roughly 90,000 clones, 80% found once. Unmatched junction bases numbered 9, after V lost 3 bases and J lost 3 bases. The CDR3 is made up of 16 amino acids. Germline-derived CDR1 and CDR2 are MNHNS and SASEGT. This receptor was obtained from a young man in good health and CMV-seronegative. The specimen was PBMCs. This chain connects TRBV6-1 to TRBJ1-2, with 8 bases lining up with TRBD1. CDR3 DNA: TGTGCCAGCAGTGATGAGAGCAGGGGGCGCTACTATGGCTACACCTTC. Its protein product is CASSDESRGRYYGYTF.